This T cell receptor (beta chain) was found in a study of CD8 T cells in Susac syndrome. The CDR3 has 17 amino acids. V trimming: 6 bases; J trimming: 3 bases; junction bases outside the gene matches: 8. The V gene's germline CDR1 is SQVTM and CDR2 ANQGSEA. Reverse transcription of roughly 0.5 to 1 ug RNA was performed with random hexamers. Amplification of TCR beta CDR3 across 54 Vbeta and 13 Jbeta was performed with immunoSEQ multiplex PCR. TCRdb called the immunoSEQ multiplex PCR reads again in MiXCR, with one record for every CDR3 protein. The sample yields roughly 200,000 distinct CDR3 sequences, roughly 94% seen once. Sequencing of TCR beta, carried out with a high-throughput approach, was applied to CD8+ and CD4+ T cells from the blood.

The chain links TRBV29-1 to TRBJ2-1; the match to TRBD2 covers 16 bases. The source material was CD4+ T cells from PBMCs. The sequence was collected from a human donor with multiple sclerosis. The CDR3 DNA follows: TGCAGCGTGTCCGGGACTAGCGGGGGGGCCAGCTACAATGAGCAGTTCTTC. Amino acid sequence: CSVSGTSGGASYNEQFF.